This T cell receptor beta chain stems from a study of cytomegalovirus exposure and HLA in healthy donors. Study-wide results and caveats: The study labeled around 160 TCR beta chains cytomegalovirus-associated.

The PCR made use of 60 Vbeta and 13 Jbeta primers. Libraries were prepared by immunoSEQ multiplex PCR; TCRdb keeps only in-frame clonotypes and omits some of them. The table lists just over 150,000 clones, 70% to 90% of them singletons. Worth noting for this clone: Its antigen remains unidentified.

CDR3 length equals 15 residues. Trimming took 8 bases from V and 2 from J; bases not matched to a gene: 9. Germline V gives CDR1 SGHAT, CDR2 FQNNGV. The material sequenced was PBMCs. This clonotype was sampled from a man aged 18 to 30 in good health and CMV-seropositive. This chain connects TRBV11-2 to TRBJ1-3; 7 bases map to TRBD1. CDR3 sequence: CASSVTTGTGNTIYF. CDR3 bases: TGTGCCAGCTCAGTAACGACAGGGACTGGAAACACCATATATTTT. The full variable domain, completed using reference TRBV11-2 and TRBJ1-3, is EAGVAQSPRYKIIEKRQSVAFWCNPISGHATLYWYQQILGQGPKLLIQFQNNGVVDDSQLPKDRFSAERLKGVDSTLKIQPAKLEDSAVYLCASSVTTGTGNTIYFGEGSWLTVV.